This T cell receptor (beta chain) derives from a study of blood T cell repertoires in COVID-19. Study-level information: Specimens from acute and convalescent COVID-19 originated in the United States, Italy and Spain. Sources were T cells, B-cell-depleted T cells, or PBMCs; the material itself was cDNA or gDNA.

Authors' data handling: Reference gene primer amplification yielded estimated nucleated cell counts. Profiled with immunoSEQ multiplex PCR; TCRdb holds only in-frame clones, not every one. The V and J calls and the clone size are those of that table, but D and trimming were determined from the DNA. Of more than 60,000 clones in the sample, 90% were seen once. The CDR3 contains 15 residues. V was trimmed by 0 bases and J by 5 bases, leaving 10 bases between them. Looked up from germline, CDR1 is LGHDT and CDR2 is YNNKEL (reference sequence). This sequence was found in a woman of 80 years or more with active or convalescent COVID-19. The rearrangement uses TRBV3-1 (or the pseudogene TRBV3-2) and TRBJ1-4, with D possibly matching TRBD1 (6 bases). Input material: peripheral blood. The CDR3 reads CASSQDRGLNEKLFF. In nucleotides, the CDR3 is TGTGCCAGCAGCCAAGACAGGGGCCTCAATGAAAAACTGTTTTTT.